Presented here are 26 T cell receptor beta chains from one specimen sequenced in a study of shared clonotypes between healthy human individuals. The protocol was immunoSEQ multiplex PCR, while the TCRdb copy is restricted to in-frame clones and leaves out a portion. The sample includes just over 2,000,000 clones, 95% seen only once; the top ten take around 0.13%. Sequencing was carried out using naive CD4+ T cells sorted from blood. Subset defined: CD45RA+ positively selected. The source of these receptors is a man between 18 and 35 years old in good health.

The chain recombines TRBV4-2 with TRBJ2-5; perhaps TRBD2 as D (6 bases). Trimming removed 0 bases from V and 4 bases from J, with 15 bases in between. The CDR3 sequence is 16 residues long. Germline V gene lookup returns CDR1 LGHNA and CDR2 YNFKEQ. The CDR3 region has the DNA TGTGCCAGCAGCCAAGACTCCGGGAGTACGGGAGAGACCCAGTACTTC. This gives the protein CASSQDSGSTGETQYF.

CDR3 sequence reads: CASSLSLPGSSEEKLFF. The CDR3 coding sequence is TGTGCCAGCAGTTTGAGCCTCCCGGGGTCTTCAGAAGAAAAACTGTTTTTT. The rearrangement joins TRBV28 to TRBJ1-4, with D unclear. The CDR3 has 17 residues. Per the germline V gene, CDR1 is MDHEN and CDR2 is SYDVKM. Trimming shortened V by 3 bases and J by 8 bases, and 22 bases separated the two germline ends.

The chain uses TRBV11-2 and TRBJ2-7, with a possible D match to TRBD2 (6 bases). The V and J ends lost 1 base and 6 bases respectively, with 16 bases between them. The CDR3 has 15 residues. CDR1 SGHAT and CDR2 FQNNGV come from the germline V gene. This CDR3 is CASSLAAGRLTEQYF. The DNA for the CDR3 is TGTGCCAGCAGCTTAGCGGCGGGGCGGCTGACCGAGCAGTACTTC.

V usage is TRBV5-4 and J usage is TRBJ1-2; D uncertain. The CDR3 contains 14 residues. The V end was cut by 1 base, the J end by 5 bases, with 12 bases between. Germline CDR1 reads SGHNT; CDR2 reads YYREEE (reference sequence). As DNA, the CDR3 is TGTGCCAGCAGCTTGCGGCAGGACCTTTATGGCTACACCTTC. Translating gives CASSLRQDLYGYTF.

This rearrangement joins TRBV4-3 to TRBJ2-2; TRBD1 agrees at 8 bases. With 4 bases clipped from V and 1 base from J, the junction kept 5 bases outside the gene matches. The germline V gene has CDR1 LGHNA and CDR2 YSLEER. This CDR3 region has 16 residues. The DNA of the CDR3 is TGCGCCAGCAGCCTGGGGACAGGTGGGAACACCGGGGAGCTGTTTTTT. This sequence encodes CASSLGTGGNTGELFF.

Turning to this clone: A much larger clone sits a single nucleotide away, making a read error possible. This chain links TRBV5-6 with TRBJ2-7; D call uncertain. CDR3 size: 15 residues. The germline CDR1 and CDR2 sequences are SGHDT and YYEEEE. The V end was cut by 4 bases, the J end by 8 bases, with 22 bases between. This CDR3 reads CASSQDLGTLVKQYF. CDR3 nucleotide sequence: TGTGCCAGCAGCCAAGATTTGGGTACTCTTGTCAAGCAGTACTTC.

The CDR3 region is CASSYSGGQTQYF. For the CDR3, the DNA is TGTGCCAGCAGTTACTCAGGGGGGCAGACCCAGTACTTC. The chain has TRBV6-5 and TRBJ2-5; the D gene could be TRBD1 or TRBD2 (6 bases each). Looked up from germline, CDR1 is MNHEY and CDR2 is SVGAGI. The CDR3 sequence is 13 residues long. V lost 0 bases and J lost 6, with 8 bases in between.

The genes are TRBV10-3 and TRBJ2-7; TRBD1 agrees at 7 bases. CDR1 ENHRY and CDR2 SYGVKD come from the germline V gene. There are 14 residues in the CDR3. The ends lost 6 bases at V and 5 bases at J; junction bases unmatched: 10. The CDR3 coding sequence is TGTGCCATCAGGCTAACCCGGGACAGCAACGAGCAGTACTTC. Translation: CAIRLTRDSNEQYF.

The V call is TRBV5-5, the J call TRBJ1-3; D unresolved. Germline V gene sequence: CDR1 SGHKS, CDR2 YYEKEE (reference sequence). The V end lost 2 bases, the J end lost 0 bases, and 9 bases lay between the germline ends. This CDR3 spans 15 amino acids. The CDR3 DNA is TGTGCCAGCAGCTTAAGCGGAGTCTCTGGAAACACCATATATTTT. Translating it yields CASSLSGVSGNTIYF.

This chain joins TRBV5-4 and TRBJ2-1; 7 nucleotides line up with TRBD2. Germline V gives CDR1 SGHNT, CDR2 YYREEE (reference sequence). This CDR3 comprises 16 residues. V gave up 4 bases and J gave up 0 bases; unmatched junction bases: 7. The CDR3 sequence is CASSPLKRGSYNEQFF. In DNA, the CDR3 is TGTGCCAGCAGCCCTCTTAAGCGGGGCTCCTACAATGAGCAGTTCTTC. Based on the CDR3 plus reference TRBV5-4 and TRBJ2-1, the full variable domain is ETGVTQSPTHLIKTRGQQVTLRCSSQSGHNTVSWYQQALGQGPQFIFQYYREEENGRGNFPPRFSGLQFPNYSSELNVNALELDDSALYLCASSPLKRGSYNEQFFGPGTRLTVL.

This clone was observed once. This sequence joins TRBV7-6 and TRBJ1-4; 9 positions match TRBD1. CDR3 length equals 14 residues. V lost 5 bases to trimming and J lost 6 bases; unmatched junction nucleotides: 4. The V gene's germline CDR1 is SGHVS and CDR2 FNYEAQ. The CDR3 sequence is CASSLQGAYEKLFF. In nucleotides, the CDR3 is TGTGCCAGCAGCCTACAGGGGGCCTATGAAAAACTGTTTTTT.

V usage is TRBV6-1 and J usage is TRBJ1-5, with unresolved D. The CDR3 has 13 amino acids. V was trimmed by 0 bases and J by 9 bases, leaving 9 bases between them. The germline gives CDR1 MNHNS, CDR2 SASEGT. The CDR3 bases are TGTGCCAGCAGTGAAGCCTCAAGTTCGCCCCAGCATTTT. Amino acids: CASSEASSSPQHF.

The chain carries TRBV27 and TRBJ2-6; unclear D gene. CDR3 length: 14 amino acids. Per the germline V gene, CDR1 is MNHEY and CDR2 is SMNVEV (reference sequence). V was pared by 8 bases and J by 0 bases, with 8 bases between. CDR3 sequence (DNA): TGTGCCAGCTGCTATAGCTCTGGGGCCAACGTCCTGACTTTC. This translates into CASCYSSGANVLTF.

A word on this clone: Other DNA sequences from this sample encode an identical CDR3 as well. The rearrangement joins TRBV18 to TRBJ2-7; D gene uncertain. Germline-derived CDR1 and CDR2 are KGHSH and LQKENI. This CDR3 has 12 amino acids. V was cut by 3 bases and J by 1 base, with 4 bases left in between. The CDR3 coding sequence is TGTGCCAGCTCACCGGATTCCTACGAGCAGTACTTC. This sequence encodes CASSPDSYEQYF.

The V and J genes are TRBV4-3 and TRBJ1-2; D gene unclear. CDR3 length: 13 residues. The V end was cut by 0 bases, the J end by 0 bases, with 2 bases between. From germline, CDR1 is LGHNA and CDR2 YSLEER. CDR3 nucleotide sequence: TGCGCCAGCAGCCAAGATCCTAACTATGGCTACACCTTC. It yields the protein CASSQDPNYGYTF.

The V and J genes are TRBV30 and TRBJ1-5; the D is unclear. CDR1 is GTSNPN and CDR2 is SVGIG in the germline V gene (reference sequence). The CDR3 extends over 13 amino acids. Trimming pared 0 bases from V and 5 bases from J, leaving 8 bases between. This chain's CDR3 is CAWSVWGDQPQHF. CDR3 in DNA: TGTGCCTGGAGTGTGTGGGGAGATCAGCCCCAGCATTTT.

CDR3 DNA sequence: TGTGCCAGCAGCTCCTCCCGAACGGGTTACACTGAAGCTTTCTTT. Protein: CASSSSRTGYTEAFF. The V call is TRBV7-2, the J call TRBJ1-1; no reliable D call. Trimming stripped 4 bases from V and 3 bases from J, with 15 bases between. CDR1 and CDR2 from the germline V gene are SGHTA and FQGNSA. The CDR3 has 15 amino acids.

The gene calls are TRBV12-2 and TRBJ2-1; the D call in the table, TRBD2, was not verified against the DNA. TRBV12-2 is a documented pseudogene. The CDR3 spans 15 residues. The CDR3 DNA reads as TGTGCAAGTCGCTTCATCCGGGTAGTCAATGAGTGGCAGTTCTTC. This sequence encodes CASRFIRVVNEWQFF.

The chain combines TRBV2 with TRBJ1-6, with D maybe TRBD1 (5 bases). CDR3 size: 14 residues. CDR1 SNHLY and CDR2 FYNNEI come from the germline V gene. Trimming stripped 6 bases from V and 8 bases from J, with 14 bases between. The CDR3 loop reads CASSFLRGDSPLHF. The CDR3, as DNA: TGTGCCAGCAGCTTTTTACGAGGGGATTCACCCCTCCACTTT.

The chain is built from TRBV29-1 and TRBJ2-3; 7 positions match TRBD1. This CDR3 contains 14 residues. Germline V lookup: CDR1 SQVTM, CDR2 ANQGSEA. V shed 8 bases, J shed 1 base, and the junction held 9 bases outside the gene matches. The CDR3 loop reads CSIAVGGGTDTQYF. CDR3 coding DNA: TGCAGCATTGCGGTAGGGGGCGGCACAGATACGCAGTATTTT.

V usage is TRBV6-1 and J usage is TRBJ1-6; 10 bases map to TRBD1. Trimming removed 5 bases from V and 10 bases from J; junction bases left unmatched: 8. CDR3 length equals 15 residues. Per the germline V gene, CDR1 is MNHNS and CDR2 is SASEGT. The CDR3 protein is CASSRTGTGDSPLHF. CDR3 nucleotides: TGTGCCAGCAGTAGAACCGGGACAGGGGACTCACCCCTCCACTTT.

The chain employs TRBV6-5 and TRBJ1-1; D is uncertain. Looked up from germline, CDR1 is MNHEY and CDR2 is SVGAGI. The CDR3 runs 15 residues. V was shortened by 5 bases and J by 7 bases, with 20 bases between the two germline ends. The DNA of the CDR3 is TGTGCCAGCAGTCTAAGTAATGTGAGAATCGGTGAAGCTTTCTTT. This codes for CASSLSNVRIGEAFF.

The V call is TRBV18, the J call TRBJ2-3; no reliable D call. V was pared by 0 bases and J by 0 bases, with 13 bases between. The germline V gene has CDR1 KGHSH and CDR2 LQKENI. CDR3 length: 17 amino acids. CDR3 amino acids: CASSPPMFSLSTDTQYF. CDR3 sequence (DNA): TGTGCCAGCTCACCACCGATGTTTTCCCTAAGCACAGATACGCAGTATTTT.

The DNA of the CDR3 is TGCGCCAGCAGCCCCGAGCGGGGTGCCGCAGATACGCAGTATTTT. Protein sequence: CASSPERGAADTQYF. V usage is TRBV5-1 and J usage is TRBJ2-3, with 7 bases aligning to TRBD2. CDR3 length equals 15 residues. The V gene's germline CDR1 is SGHRS and CDR2 YFSETQ. Losses at the gene ends were 4 bases for V and 4 bases for J; bases not matched to a gene: 9. The complete variable domain, with remaining parts taken from reference TRBV5-1 and TRBJ2-3, reads KAGVTQTPRYLIKTRGQQVTLSCSPISGHRSVSWYQQTPGQGLQFLFEYFSETQRNKGNFPGRFSGRQFSNSRSEMNVSTLELGDSALYLCASSPERGAADTQYFGPGTRLTVL.

As regards this clone: Other DNA sequences in this sample translate to the same CDR3. This chain uses TRBV15 with TRBJ2-5; no firm D call. This CDR3 is 13 amino acids long. Trimming left V 3 bases short and J 2 bases short, with 7 bases between. Germline V gene lookup returns CDR1 LNHNV and CDR2 YYDKDF (reference sequence). This chain's CDR3 is CATSRDQQETQYF. CDR3 DNA: TGTGCCACCAGCAGGGACCAGCAAGAGACCCAGTACTTC.

A note on this clone: The same CDR3 can be traced to other DNA sequences in this sample. The rearrangement joins TRBV29-1 to TRBJ1-4; D gene unclear. Trimming removed 6 bases at V and 3 bases at J, with 11 bases between. Germline CDR1 and CDR2: SQVTM and ANQGSEA. CDR3 length equals 13 residues. The CDR3 sequence: CSVLTGANEKLFF. In DNA, the CDR3 is TGCAGCGTATTGACTGGGGCTAATGAAAAACTGTTTTTT. Combining the CDR3 with reference TRBV29-1 and TRBJ1-4 gives the whole variable domain SAVISQKPSRDICQRGTSLTIQCQVDSQVTMMFWYRQQPGQSLTLIATANQGSEATYESGFVIDKFPISRPNLTFSTLTVSNMSPEDSSIYLCSVLTGANEKLFFGSGTQLSVL.